This TCR beta chain was retrieved from a study of OX40 agonist ivuxolimab in advanced cancers. Study information: Prior checkpoint blockade (anti-PD-1, anti-PD-L1 or anti-CTLA-4) was permitted; 35% to 50% had it.

Overall study findings and caveats: There was clonal expansion of CD4+ and CD8+ blood T cells by week 6 at 0.1 to 3.0 mg/kg. The average count of expanded clones was higher among CD8+ T cells than among CD4+.

On this clone: Its target is not known.

Data came from immunoSEQ multiplex PCR; TCRdb stores just in-frame clones and leaves some out. This sample has tens of thousands of clones; 75% to 90% occur once, and the top ten carry just under 25%. Germline V gives CDR1 LNHDA, CDR2 SQIVND (reference sequence). The germline V and J ends were trimmed by 3 bases and 1 base, with 9 bases remaining between them. This CDR3 region has 14 residues. The receptor was derived from an adult with an advanced solid tumor such as melanoma, head and neck, liver or kidney cancer. The V call is TRBV19, the J call TRBJ1-1, with D possibly TRBD1 on 6 matching bases. Sequenced here: CD4+ or CD8+ T cells sorted from blood, sampled in a trial of the OX40 agonist ivuxolimab. The DNA of the CDR3 is TGTGCCAGTAGTATTTGGACAGAGAACACTGAAGCTTTCTTT. Protein: CASSIWTENTEAFF.